Listed below are T cell receptor beta chains from one sample, sequenced in a study of blood T cells in healthy people across ages. TCRdb called the 5' RACE reads again in MiXCR, with one record for every CDR3 protein. The repertoire consists of fewer than 1,200,000 distinct CDR3 sequences, with around 25% occurring once and the leading ten covering around 0.7%. In addition, the sample was reused for a study of T cells of mothers and their children.

The specimen sequenced was blood. Source of these receptors: a girl aged 2-10 years in good health. Both conserved end residues are part of each CDR3. Each record gives: V gene, clone size, D gene, J gene, CDR3 protein, CDR3 DNA. D genes are given only for firm matches. Part of the rows lack a size; the others show once, few, many or a class for expanded clones.

TRBV29-1	few	-	TRBJ2-5	CSVDFSGTQYF	TGCAGCGTTGATTTCTCCGGGACCCAGTACTTC
TRBV7-3	few	-	TRBJ2-5	CASSLGGKEETQYF	TGTGCCAGCAGCTTAGGCGGGAAGGAAGAGACCCAGTACTTC
TRBV10-3	many	TRBD1	TRBJ2-1	CAILDTGTGKRQFF	TGTGCCATTCTTGATACCGGGACAGGGAAGCGGCAGTTCTTC
TRBV7-2	few	-	TRBJ2-5	CASSLGMGGYETQYF	TGTGCCAGCAGCTTAGGGATGGGGGGCTACGAGACCCAGTACTTC
TRBV4-2	few	-	TRBJ2-4	CASSQDMWGSKNIQYF	TGTGCCAGCAGCCAAGATATGTGGGGATCCAAAAACATTCAGTACTTC
TRBV29-1	-	TRBD2	TRBJ2-3	CSAGRGATDTQYF	TGCAGCGCCGGGAGGGGAGCCACAGATACGCAGTATTTT
TRBV11-2	-	-	TRBJ2-5	CASSILAIETQYF	TGTGCCAGCAGCATCCTTGCCATCGAGACCCAGTACTTC
TRBV24-1	-	-	TRBJ2-5	CATSDLRGTQYF	TGTGCCACCAGTGATTTAAGGGGGACCCAGTACTTC
TRBV6-2/TRBV6-3	-	TRBD2	TRBJ2-7	CASTFAIGLGNYEQYF	TGTGCCAGCACCTTTGCCATTGGACTAGGGAACTACGAGCAGTACTTC
TRBV2	once	TRBD2	TRBJ2-7	CATLSSGAYEQYF	TGTGCCACATTATCTAGCGGAGCCTACGAGCAGTACTTC
TRBV20-1	few	TRBD2	TRBJ2-5	CSARDLDGRETETQYF	TGCAGTGCTAGAGACCTGGACGGGAGGGAGACTGAGACCCAGTACTTC
TRBV28	few	-	TRBJ1-4	CASSLREETQNEKLFF	TGTGCCAGCAGTTTAAGGGAGGAAACCCAAAATGAAAAACTGTTTTTT
TRBV20-1	few	-	TRBJ2-5	CSASWGSPETQYF	TGCAGTGCTAGCTGGGGTAGCCCTGAGACCCAGTACTTC
TRBV7-9	few	-	TRBJ2-7	CASSFGGARYEQYF	TGTGCCAGCAGCTTCGGAGGGGCGAGGTACGAGCAGTACTTC
TRBV7-9	-	-	TRBJ1-1	CASSAPGFNTEAFF	TGTGCCAGCAGCGCACCGGGATTTAACACTGAAGCTTTCTTT
TRBV28	-	-	TRBJ2-5	CASSSPELSEGETQYF	TGTGCCAGCAGTTCCCCTGAGCTTTCTGAGGGAGAGACCCAGTACTTC
TRBV28	-	-	TRBJ2-5	CASSLDDATETQYF	TGTGCCAGCAGTTTAGATGACGCTACGGAGACCCAGTACTTC
TRBV7-9	-	-	TRBJ2-2	CASSLSSDPTGELFF	TGTGCCAGCAGCTTATCATCGGACCCCACCGGGGAGCTGTTTTTT
TRBV6-1	-	-	TRBJ2-1	CASSESPRGDEQFF	TGTGCCAGCAGTGAATCCCCTCGAGGCGATGAGCAGTTCTTC
TRBV5-1	-	-	TRBJ2-5	CASRSGAVETQYF	TGCGCCAGCAGATCAGGGGCGGTGGAGACCCAGTACTTC
TRBV20-1	few	-	TRBJ1-1	CSALSPQFSSVNTEAFF	TGCAGTGCTCTCTCCCCCCAATTCTCCTCTGTGAACACTGAAGCTTTCTTT
TRBV2	-	-	TRBJ2-1	CASDEGGSYNEQFF	TGTGCCAGCGACGAGGGTGGCTCCTACAATGAGCAGTTCTTC
TRBV5-1	-	-	TRBJ2-2	CASSLGEGVELFF	TGCGCCAGCAGCTTGGGCGAAGGCGTGGAGCTGTTTTTT
TRBV24-1	-	-	TRBJ2-1	CATSDPTTSDNEQFF	TGTGCCACCAGTGACCCTACGACTAGTGACAATGAGCAGTTCTTC
TRBV6-1	few	-	TRBJ2-5	CASSWSREQYF	TGTGCCAGCAGTTGGTCTAGGGAGCAGTACTTC
TRBV7-2	few	TRBD2	TRBJ2-7	CANSYGTSGAEQYF	TGTGCCAACAGCTACGGGACTAGCGGGGCCGAGCAGTACTTC
TRBV20-1	-	TRBD1	TRBJ1-5	CSAQGQGRYSNQPQHF	TGCAGTGCCCAAGGACAGGGCCGATATAGCAATCAGCCCCAGCATTTT
TRBV27	few	-	TRBJ2-5	CTSSFSAAQTEGDETQYF	TGTACCAGCAGTTTCTCTGCGGCTCAAACGGAGGGGGACGAGACCCAGTACTTC
TRBV6-1	-	-	TRBJ1-4	CASRQGLEEKLFF	TGTGCCAGCAGGCAGGGTCTGGAGGAAAAACTGTTTTTT
TRBV19	few	TRBD1	TRBJ1-4	CASRRQGAWEKLFF	TGTGCCAGTAGGAGGCAGGGGGCCTGGGAAAAACTGTTTTTT
TRBV27	-	TRBD1	TRBJ1-1	CASGYTGGEVRMNTEAFF	TGTGCCAGCGGGTATACAGGGGGCGAAGTAAGAATGAACACTGAAGCTTTCTTT
TRBV10-2	few	-	TRBJ2-5	CASSTSGRQETQYF	TGCGCCAGCAGCACCTCAGGGAGACAAGAGACCCAGTACTTC
TRBV29-1	-	-	TRBJ2-3	CSVERQGSFYNTQYF	TGCAGCGTTGAAAGGCAGGGGAGTTTCTACAATACGCAGTATTTT
TRBV28	-	-	TRBJ1-2	CASSSSDSYGYTF	TGTGCCAGCAGTTCCTCGGACAGCTATGGCTACACCTTC
TRBV12-3/TRBV12-4	-	TRBD1	TRBJ1-6	CASSFDRGHKNSPLHF	TGTGCCAGCAGTTTCGACAGGGGGCATAAGAATTCACCCCTCCACTTT
TRBV12-3/TRBV12-4	-	TRBD1	TRBJ2-7	CASTQGQGFYEQYF	TGTGCCAGCACCCAGGGACAGGGATTCTACGAGCAGTACTTC
TRBV3-1	-	TRBD1	TRBJ2-7	CASSDVPPGQGHEQYF	TGTGCCAGCAGCGATGTACCCCCGGGACAGGGCCACGAGCAGTACTTC
TRBV29-1	few	TRBD1	TRBJ2-7	CSVEDRVNDEQYF	TGCAGCGTTGAGGACAGGGTAAACGACGAGCAGTACTTC
TRBV28	-	-	TRBJ2-3	CASSPRRTLLTSTDTQYF	TGTGCCAGCAGTCCCAGACGTACGCTGTTGACTAGCACAGATACGCAGTATTTT
TRBV5-1	few	-	TRBJ1-3	CASSLEGASGNTIYF	TGCGCCAGCAGCTTGGAAGGAGCCTCTGGAAACACCATATATTTT
TRBV12-3/TRBV12-4	-	-	TRBJ2-3	CASNGGVVRRDTQYF	TGTGCCAGCAATGGGGGAGTGGTTAGACGAGATACGCAGTATTTT
TRBV21-1	-	-	TRBJ2-5	CASSKDNGGNQETQYF	TGTGCCAGCAGCAAAGATAACGGGGGCAACCAAGAGACCCAGTACTTC
TRBV12-3/TRBV12-4	-	-	TRBJ2-2	CAGKRSTGELFF	TGTGCCGGAAAAAGGAGTACCGGGGAGCTGTTTTTT
TRBV5-1	-	-	TRBJ1-1	CASSFDGVRTEAFF	TGCGCCAGCAGCTTTGACGGAGTGAGGACTGAAGCTTTCTTT
TRBV7-9	-	-	TRBJ1-2	CASSSVESRATYGYTF	TGTGCCAGCAGCTCCGTCGAGAGCAGGGCGACGTATGGCTACACCTTC
TRBV29-1	many	-	TRBJ2-5	CSVGPGTQYF	TGCAGCGTTGGGCCGGGGACCCAGTACTTC
TRBV20-1	-	-	TRBJ2-1	CSARDNYEQFF	TGCAGTGCTAGAGACAACTACGAGCAGTTCTTC
TRBV20-1	-	-	TRBJ2-7	CSARGGDYSYEQYF	TGCAGTGCTAGGGGCGGGGATTACTCCTACGAGCAGTACTTC
TRBV7-9	few	-	TRBJ1-2	CASSFNQYGYTF	TGTGCCAGCAGCTTCAATCAATATGGCTACACCTTC
TRBV29-1	-	-	TRBJ2-1	CSVEQGMWYNEQFF	TGCAGCGTTGAACAGGGCATGTGGTACAATGAGCAGTTCTTC
TRBV4-1	few	-	TRBJ1-4	CASSQAGINEKLFF	TGCGCCAGCAGCCAAGCTGGGATTAATGAAAAACTGTTTTTT
TRBV20-1	-	-	TRBJ2-5	CSATLAGMVETQYF	TGCAGTGCCACGCTGGCGGGAATGGTAGAGACCCAGTACTTC
TRBV12-3/TRBV12-4	-	-	TRBJ1-4	CASSLDINEKLFF	TGTGCCAGCAGCCTCGATATTAACGAAAAACTGTTTTTT
TRBV7-6	-	-	TRBJ1-6	CASSDNEMGSNSPLHF	TGTGCCAGCAGCGACAACGAAATGGGAAGCAATTCACCCCTCCACTTT
TRBV28	-	-	TRBJ1-5	CASSLVSAGPPSYQPQHF	TGTGCCAGCAGTTTAGTATCGGCAGGGCCACCGTCCTATCAGCCCCAGCATTTT
TRBV4-1	-	TRBD2	TRBJ2-7	CASSQERGNSYEQYF	TGCGCCAGCAGCCAGGAGCGGGGGAACTCCTACGAGCAGTACTTC